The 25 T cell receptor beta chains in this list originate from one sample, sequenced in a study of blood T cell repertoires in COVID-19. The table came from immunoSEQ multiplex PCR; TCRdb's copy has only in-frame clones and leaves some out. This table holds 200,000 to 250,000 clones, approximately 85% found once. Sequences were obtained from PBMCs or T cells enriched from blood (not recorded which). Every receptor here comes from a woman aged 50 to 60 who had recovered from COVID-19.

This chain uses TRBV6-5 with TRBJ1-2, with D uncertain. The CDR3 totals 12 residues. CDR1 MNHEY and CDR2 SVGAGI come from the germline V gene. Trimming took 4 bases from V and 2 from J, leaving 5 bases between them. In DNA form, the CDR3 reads TGTGCCAGCAGTTCTACGAACTATGGCTACACCTTC. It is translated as CASSSTNYGYTF.

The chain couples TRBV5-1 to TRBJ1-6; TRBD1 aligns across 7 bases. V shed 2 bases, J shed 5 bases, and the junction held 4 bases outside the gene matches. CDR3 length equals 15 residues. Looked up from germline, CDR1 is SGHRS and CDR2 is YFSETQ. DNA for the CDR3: TGCGCCAGCAGCTTCTCCGGGACAGATAATTCACCCCTCCACTTT. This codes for CASSFSGTDNSPLHF.

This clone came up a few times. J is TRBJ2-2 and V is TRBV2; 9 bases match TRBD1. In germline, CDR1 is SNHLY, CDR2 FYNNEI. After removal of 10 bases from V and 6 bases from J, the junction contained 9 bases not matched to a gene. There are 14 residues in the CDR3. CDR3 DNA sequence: TGTGCCACCACACAGGGGGCGCCGCCCGGGGAGCTGTTTTTT. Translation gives CATTQGAPPGELFF.

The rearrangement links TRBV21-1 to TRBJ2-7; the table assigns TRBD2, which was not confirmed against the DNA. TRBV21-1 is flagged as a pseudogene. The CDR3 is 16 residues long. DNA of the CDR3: TGTGCCAGCAGCGGGCCCAAGAGCGGGGGGATTTACGAGCAGTACTTC. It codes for CASSGPKSGGIYEQYF.

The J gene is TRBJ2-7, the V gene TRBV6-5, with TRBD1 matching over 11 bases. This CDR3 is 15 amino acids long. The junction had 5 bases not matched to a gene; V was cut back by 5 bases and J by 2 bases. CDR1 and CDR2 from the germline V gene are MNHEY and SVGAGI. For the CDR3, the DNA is TGTGCCAGCAGTCCCCCGGGACAGGGGGCCTACGAGCAGTACTTC. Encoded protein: CASSPPGQGAYEQYF.

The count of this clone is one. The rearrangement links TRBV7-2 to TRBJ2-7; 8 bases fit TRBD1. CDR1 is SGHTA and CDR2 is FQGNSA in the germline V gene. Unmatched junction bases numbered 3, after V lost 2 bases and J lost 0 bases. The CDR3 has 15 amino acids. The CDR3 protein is CASSLRTGGSYEQYF. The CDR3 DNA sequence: TGTGCCAGCAGCTTAAGAACAGGGGGCTCCTACGAGCAGTACTTC.

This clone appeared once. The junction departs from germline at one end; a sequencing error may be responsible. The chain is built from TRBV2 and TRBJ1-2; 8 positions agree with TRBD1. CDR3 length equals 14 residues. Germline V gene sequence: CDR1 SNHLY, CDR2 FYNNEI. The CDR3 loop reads CASREGQGFYDYTF. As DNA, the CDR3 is TGTGCCAGCAGGGAAGGACAGGGCTTCTATGACTACACCTTC.

CDR3 amino acids: CAWSTGSGNTIYF. The CDR3 bases are TGTGCCTGGAGTACAGGTTCTGGAAACACCATATATTTT. This chain connects TRBV30 to TRBJ1-3; possible D gene TRBD1, 5 bases. This CDR3 is built from 13 residues. V was pared by 2 bases and J by 1 base, with 6 bases between. The V gene's germline CDR1 is GTSNPN and CDR2 SVGIG (reference sequence).

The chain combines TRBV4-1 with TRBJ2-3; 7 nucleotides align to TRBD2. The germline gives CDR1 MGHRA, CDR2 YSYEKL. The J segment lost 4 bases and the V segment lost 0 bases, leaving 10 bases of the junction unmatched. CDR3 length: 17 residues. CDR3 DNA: TGCGCCAGCAGCCAAGATTACGGGAGGCCGATGGCAGATACGCAGTATTTT. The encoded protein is CASSQDYGRPMADTQYF.

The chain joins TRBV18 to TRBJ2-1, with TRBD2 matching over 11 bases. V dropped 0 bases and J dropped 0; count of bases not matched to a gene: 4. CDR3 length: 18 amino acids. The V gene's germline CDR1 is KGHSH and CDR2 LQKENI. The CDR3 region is CASSPPGLAGGSYNEQFF. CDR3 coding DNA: TGTGCCAGCTCACCACCTGGGCTAGCGGGAGGCTCCTACAATGAGCAGTTCTTC.

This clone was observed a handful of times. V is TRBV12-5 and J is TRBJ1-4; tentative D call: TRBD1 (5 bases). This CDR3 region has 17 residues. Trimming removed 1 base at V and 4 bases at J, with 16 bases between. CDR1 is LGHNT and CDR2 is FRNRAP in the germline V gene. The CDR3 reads CASGLGQGLEYNEKLFF. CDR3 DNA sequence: TGTGCTAGTGGTTTGGGGCAGGGTCTTGAATATAATGAAAAACTGTTTTTT.

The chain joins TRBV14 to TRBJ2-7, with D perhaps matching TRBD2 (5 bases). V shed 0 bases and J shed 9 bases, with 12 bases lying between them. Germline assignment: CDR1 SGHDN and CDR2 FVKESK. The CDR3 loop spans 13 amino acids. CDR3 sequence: CASSQDWLARQYF. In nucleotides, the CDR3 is TGTGCCAGCAGCCAAGACTGGCTAGCTAGGCAGTACTTC.

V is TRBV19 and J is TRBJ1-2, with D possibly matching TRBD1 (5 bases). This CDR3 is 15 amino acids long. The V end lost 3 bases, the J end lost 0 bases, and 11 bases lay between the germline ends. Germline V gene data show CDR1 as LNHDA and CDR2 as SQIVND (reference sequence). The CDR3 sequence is CASSIRGTSNYGYTF. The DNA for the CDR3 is TGTGCCAGTAGTATTAGGGGTACCTCTAACTATGGCTACACCTTC.

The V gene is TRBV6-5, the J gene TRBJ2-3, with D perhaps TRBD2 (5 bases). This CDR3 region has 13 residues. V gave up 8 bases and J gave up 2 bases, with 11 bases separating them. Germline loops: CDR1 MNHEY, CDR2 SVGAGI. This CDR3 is CASGRGYTDTQYF. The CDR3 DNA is TGTGCCAGCGGGAGAGGTTACACAGATACGCAGTATTTT.

CDR3 protein: CASSPGTSGTYEQYF. The CDR3 coding sequence is TGTGCCAGCAGCCCCGGGACTAGCGGGACTTACGAGCAGTACTTC. V and J are TRBV5-6 and TRBJ2-7; 13 bases map to TRBD2. V shed 4 bases, J shed 4 bases, and the junction held 5 bases outside the gene matches. The CDR3 runs 15 residues. The V gene's germline CDR1 is SGHDT and CDR2 YYEEEE. Together with reference TRBV5-6 and TRBJ2-7, the CDR3 gives the full variable domain: DAGVTQSPTHLIKTRGQQVTLRCSPKSGHDTVSWYQQALGQGPQFIFQYYEEEERQRGNFPDRFSGHQFPNYSSELNVNALLLGDSALYLCASSPGTSGTYEQYFGPGTRLTVT.

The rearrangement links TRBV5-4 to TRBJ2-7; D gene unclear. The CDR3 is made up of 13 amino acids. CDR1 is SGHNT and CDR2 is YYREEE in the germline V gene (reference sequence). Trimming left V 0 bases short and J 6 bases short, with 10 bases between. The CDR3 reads CASSLGERREQYF. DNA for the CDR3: TGTGCCAGCAGCTTGGGCGAACGCCGCGAGCAGTACTTC.

Here the CDR3 DNA reads TGTGCCAGCAGTTACTCCCCTAGGCGACAGTTGAACGGCTACACCTTC. Protein: CASSYSPRRQLNGYTF. The chain carries TRBV6-5 and TRBJ1-2; maybe TRBD1 (5 bases). The CDR3 totals 16 residues. Germline V gives CDR1 MNHEY, CDR2 SVGAGI. Trimming cost V 0 bases and J 8 bases, with 19 bases left between them.

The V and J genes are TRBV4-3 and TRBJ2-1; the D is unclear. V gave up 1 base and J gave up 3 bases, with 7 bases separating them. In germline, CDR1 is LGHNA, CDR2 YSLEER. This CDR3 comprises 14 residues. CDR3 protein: CASSQAGSYNEQFF. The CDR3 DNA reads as TGCGCCAGCAGCCAAGCAGGCAGCTACAATGAGCAGTTCTTC.

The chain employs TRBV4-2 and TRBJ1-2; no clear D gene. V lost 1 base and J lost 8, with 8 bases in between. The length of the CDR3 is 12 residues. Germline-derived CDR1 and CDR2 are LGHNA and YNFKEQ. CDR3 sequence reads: CASSQAWRGYTF. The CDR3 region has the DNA TGTGCCAGCAGCCAAGCGTGGAGGGGCTACACCTTC.

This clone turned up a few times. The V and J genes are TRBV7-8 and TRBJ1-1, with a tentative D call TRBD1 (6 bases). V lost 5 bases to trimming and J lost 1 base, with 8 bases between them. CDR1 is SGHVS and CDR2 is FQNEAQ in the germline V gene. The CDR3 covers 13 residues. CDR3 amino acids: CASSEQGNTEAFF. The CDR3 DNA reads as TGTGCCAGCAGCGAACAGGGGAACACTGAAGCTTTCTTT.

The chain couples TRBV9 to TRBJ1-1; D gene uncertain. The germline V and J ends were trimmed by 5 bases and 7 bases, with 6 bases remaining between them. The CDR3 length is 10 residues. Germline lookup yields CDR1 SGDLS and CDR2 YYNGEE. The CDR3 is CASSTVEAFF. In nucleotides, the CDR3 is TGTGCCAGCAGTACAGTTGAAGCTTTCTTT.

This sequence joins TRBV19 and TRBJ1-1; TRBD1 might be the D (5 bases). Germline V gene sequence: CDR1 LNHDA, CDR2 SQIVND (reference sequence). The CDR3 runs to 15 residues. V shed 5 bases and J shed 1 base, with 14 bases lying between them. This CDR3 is CASSLGRVGNTEAFF. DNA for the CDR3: TGTGCCAGTAGTTTAGGCAGGGTTGGGAACACTGAAGCTTTCTTT.

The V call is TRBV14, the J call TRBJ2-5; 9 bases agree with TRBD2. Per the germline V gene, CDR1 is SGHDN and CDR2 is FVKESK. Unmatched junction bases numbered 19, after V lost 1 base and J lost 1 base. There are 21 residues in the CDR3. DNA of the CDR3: TGTGCCAGCAGCCAAGGATCCCGGTTCAGAGCAACTAGCGGGTTCCAAGAGACCCAGTACTTC. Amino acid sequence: CASSQGSRFRATSGFQETQYF. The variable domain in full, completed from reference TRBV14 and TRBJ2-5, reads EAGVTQFPSHSVIEKGQTVTLRCDPISGHDNLYWYRRVMGKEIKFLLHFVKESKQDESGMPNNRFLAERTGGTYSTLKVQPAELEDSGVYFCASSQGSRFRATSGFQETQYFGPGTRLLVL.

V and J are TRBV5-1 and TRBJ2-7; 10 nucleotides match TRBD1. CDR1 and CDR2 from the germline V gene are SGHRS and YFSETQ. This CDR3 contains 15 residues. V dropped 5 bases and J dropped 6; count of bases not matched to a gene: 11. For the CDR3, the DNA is TGCGCCAGCAGAACCCCGGGACAGGGGTTTAGCGAGCAGTACTTC. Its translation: CASRTPGQGFSEQYF.

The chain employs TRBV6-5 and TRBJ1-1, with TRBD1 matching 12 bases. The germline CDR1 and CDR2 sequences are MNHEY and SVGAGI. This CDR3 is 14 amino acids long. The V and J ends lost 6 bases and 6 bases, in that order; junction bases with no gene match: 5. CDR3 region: CASRSGTGGPEAFF. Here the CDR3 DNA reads TGTGCCAGCAGATCCGGGACAGGGGGCCCTGAAGCTTTCTTT.